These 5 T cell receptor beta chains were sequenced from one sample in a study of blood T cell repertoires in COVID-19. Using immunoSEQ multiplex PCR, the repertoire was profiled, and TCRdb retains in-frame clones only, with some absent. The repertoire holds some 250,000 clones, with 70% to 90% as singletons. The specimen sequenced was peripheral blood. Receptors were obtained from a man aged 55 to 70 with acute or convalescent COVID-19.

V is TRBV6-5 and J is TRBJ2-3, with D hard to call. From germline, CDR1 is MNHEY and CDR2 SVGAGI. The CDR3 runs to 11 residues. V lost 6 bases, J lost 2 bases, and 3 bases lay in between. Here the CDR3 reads CASRATDTQYF. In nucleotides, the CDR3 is TGTGCCAGCAGAGCCACAGATACGCAGTATTTT.

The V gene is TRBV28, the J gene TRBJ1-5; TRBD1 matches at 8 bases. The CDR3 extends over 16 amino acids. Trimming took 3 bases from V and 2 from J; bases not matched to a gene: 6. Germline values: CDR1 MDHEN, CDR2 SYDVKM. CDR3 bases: TGTGCCAGCAGTTTTATCTACAGGGGGGGCAATCAGCCCCAGCATTTT. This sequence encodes CASSFIYRGGNQPQHF.

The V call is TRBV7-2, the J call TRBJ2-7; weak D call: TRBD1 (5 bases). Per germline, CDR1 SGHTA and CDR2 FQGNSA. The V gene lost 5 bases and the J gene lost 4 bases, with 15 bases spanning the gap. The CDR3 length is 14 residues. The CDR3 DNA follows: TGTGCCAGCAGCCTAGGGGCCTCCTTTTACGAGCAGTACTTC. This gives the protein CASSLGASFYEQYF.

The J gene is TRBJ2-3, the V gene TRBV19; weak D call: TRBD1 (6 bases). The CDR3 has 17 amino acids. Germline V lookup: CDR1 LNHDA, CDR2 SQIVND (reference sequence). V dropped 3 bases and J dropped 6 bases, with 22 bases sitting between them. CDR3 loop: CASSMGTRKALTDTQYF. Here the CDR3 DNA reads TGTGCCAGTAGTATGGGGACAAGGAAGGCCCTGACGGATACGCAGTATTTT.

As DNA, the CDR3 is TGCGCCAGCAGCCAAGCAGGGAGCAATCAGCCCCAGCATTTT. Protein: CASSQAGSNQPQHF. The rearrangement links TRBV4-1 to TRBJ1-5; TRBD1 is a possible D gene (5 bases). This CDR3 has 14 residues. V gave up 1 base and J gave up 1 base, with 5 bases separating them. CDR1 is MGHRA and CDR2 is YSYEKL in the germline V gene.